The rows below give T cell receptor beta chains drawn from one sample of a study of T cell responses to AZD1222 COVID-19 vaccine. Using immunoSEQ multiplex PCR, the repertoire was profiled, and TCRdb retains in-frame clones only, with some absent. The table lists around 200,000 clones, roughly 91% of them singletons, with 0.99% in the top ten. This specimen was peripheral blood, taken on day 0 of AZD1222 vaccination. The source of these receptors is an adult in good health. The CDR3 runs from the conserved cysteine through the conserved F or W. A D gene is named only where the DNA matches it firmly. Clone size is stated in some rows and not others, as once, few, many or a class when expanded.

j_gene: TRBJ2-2
d_gene: TRBD1
v_gene: TRBV6-5
abundance: few
CDR3nt: TGTGCCACGACAGGGCCCACTCACACCGGGGAGCTGTTTTTT
CDR3aa: CATTGPTHTGELFF

j_gene: TRBJ1-5
d_gene: NA
v_gene: TRBV11-2
abundance: NA
CDR3nt: TGTGCCAGCAGCTTAAAGGGGAGGGAACTAGCCGATCAGCCCCAGCATTTT
CDR3aa: CASSLKGRELADQPQHF

j_gene: TRBJ1-2
d_gene: NA
v_gene: TRBV9
abundance: once
CDR3nt: TGTGCCAGCAGCGACGCCCCGATAATCGGCGACTATGGCTACACCTTC
CDR3aa: CASSDAPIIGDYGYTF

j_gene: TRBJ2-2
d_gene: NA
v_gene: TRBV11-2
abundance: NA
CDR3nt: TGTGCCAGCAGCCGAACCCCAGCGAACACCGGGGAGCTGTTTTTT
CDR3aa: CASSRTPANTGELFF

j_gene: TRBJ2-1
d_gene: NA
v_gene: TRBV27
abundance: NA
CDR3nt: TGTGCATCTGTGGACAATTACAATGAGCAGTTCTTC
CDR3aa: CASVDNYNEQFF

j_gene: TRBJ2-5
d_gene: NA
v_gene: TRBV19
abundance: NA
CDR3nt: TGTGCCAGGACAGAAGAAGATCTAGAGGGGGGGCCTGATAGGAGGGAGACCCAGTACTTC
CDR3aa: CARTEEDLEGGPDRRETQYF

j_gene: TRBJ2-3
d_gene: NA
v_gene: TRBV4-1
abundance: NA
CDR3nt: TGCGCCAGCAGCCACCGGCGGGGCACAGATACGCAGTATTTT
CDR3aa: CASSHRRGTDTQYF

j_gene: TRBJ1-3
d_gene: NA
v_gene: TRBV19
abundance: NA
CDR3nt: TGTGCCAGTAACCCCGGACCCGCCTCTGGAAACACCATATATTTT
CDR3aa: CASNPGPASGNTIYF

j_gene: TRBJ1-5
d_gene: NA
v_gene: TRBV9
abundance: NA
CDR3nt: TGTGCCAGCAGCGTAGGGAGAGGACAGCCCCAGCATTTT
CDR3aa: CASSVGRGQPQHF

j_gene: TRBJ1-6
d_gene: NA
v_gene: TRBV12-3/TRBV12-4
abundance: NA
CDR3nt: TGTGCCAGCCGGGACCCCAATTCACCCCTCCACTTT
CDR3aa: CASRDPNSPLHF

j_gene: TRBJ2-1
d_gene: NA
v_gene: TRBV11-2
abundance: NA
CDR3nt: TGTGCCAGCAGTCAAGGTGAGACCTCCTACAATGAGCAGTTCTTC
CDR3aa: CASSQGETSYNEQFF

j_gene: TRBJ1-6
d_gene: NA
v_gene: TRBV7-9
abundance: NA
CDR3nt: TGTGCCAGCAGCTTAGGGACGGCCATCCCTGGCTATAATTCACCCCTCCACTTT
CDR3aa: CASSLGTAIPGYNSPLHF

j_gene: TRBJ2-7
d_gene: NA
v_gene: TRBV18
abundance: NA
CDR3nt: TGTGCCAGCTCACCACCGGAAGCCTACGAGCAGTACTTC
CDR3aa: CASSPPEAYEQYF

j_gene: TRBJ2-2
d_gene: NA
v_gene: TRBV7-3
abundance: few
CDR3nt: TGTGCCAGCAGCTCCCCCGACACTACGAACACCGGGGAGCTGTTTTTT
CDR3aa: CASSSPDTTNTGELFF

j_gene: TRBJ1-3
d_gene: TRBD1
v_gene: TRBV28
abundance: NA
CDR3nt: TGTGCCAGCAGTTCTAAGTTTAACCAGGTACCGGGACAGTCTGGAAACACCATATATTTT
CDR3aa: CASSSKFNQVPGQSGNTIYF

j_gene: TRBJ1-4
d_gene: TRBD1
v_gene: TRBV28
abundance: NA
CDR3nt: TGTGCCAGCAGTTTAGCAGGGGGTAATGAAAAACTGTTTTTT
CDR3aa: CASSLAGGNEKLFF

j_gene: TRBJ1-1
d_gene: NA
v_gene: TRBV15
abundance: NA
CDR3nt: TGTGCCACCAGCAGAGACCGGGCCCTGAACACTGAAGCTTTCTTT
CDR3aa: CATSRDRALNTEAFF

j_gene: TRBJ2-7
d_gene: TRBD2
v_gene: TRBV15
abundance: NA
CDR3nt: TGTGCCACCAGCGCCAGCGGGAACACCTACGAGCAGTACTTC
CDR3aa: CATSASGNTYEQYF

j_gene: TRBJ2-5
d_gene: NA
v_gene: TRBV4-1
abundance: NA
CDR3nt: TGCGCCAGCAGCCAAGAGGGATGGGATCGGCGTGAGACCCAGTACTTC
CDR3aa: CASSQEGWDRRETQYF

j_gene: TRBJ2-7
d_gene: NA
v_gene: TRBV7-2
abundance: once
CDR3nt: TGTGCCAGCAGCCCGGCCCCCCCGGCGCGGCAGTACTTC
CDR3aa: CASSPAPPARQYF

j_gene: TRBJ2-6
d_gene: TRBD1
v_gene: TRBV6-1
abundance: NA
CDR3nt: TGTGCCAGCAGTGCGTTCAGGGGGCCCAACTCTGGGGCCAACGTCCTGACTTTC
CDR3aa: CASSAFRGPNSGANVLTF

j_gene: TRBJ2-7
d_gene: NA
v_gene: TRBV18
abundance: once
CDR3nt: TGTGCCAGCTCACCATCGACAGGCCCCTACGAGCAGTACTTC
CDR3aa: CASSPSTGPYEQYF

j_gene: TRBJ1-4
d_gene: NA
v_gene: TRBV3-1/TRBV3-2
abundance: NA
CDR3nt: TGTGCCAGCAGCCAAGTGCTAACTAATGAAAAACTGTTTTTT
CDR3aa: CASSQVLTNEKLFF

j_gene: TRBJ1-5
d_gene: NA
v_gene: TRBV27
abundance: few
CDR3nt: TGTGCCAGCAGTTTATTGGGCACAACTCCCCAGCATTTT
CDR3aa: CASSLLGTTPQHF

j_gene: TRBJ2-4
d_gene: TRBD1
v_gene: TRBV29-1
abundance: NA
CDR3nt: TGCAGCGTCCGGACAGGGGTAAACATTCAGTACTTC
CDR3aa: CSVRTGVNIQYF

j_gene: TRBJ2-5
d_gene: NA
v_gene: TRBV19
abundance: once
CDR3nt: TGTGCCAGTAGTATAGATCAGGGGAAAGAAGAGACCCAGTACTTC
CDR3aa: CASSIDQGKEETQYF